Listed here are 32 T cell receptor beta chains from one sample, sequenced in a study of blood T cell repertoires in COVID-19. Profiled with immunoSEQ multiplex PCR; TCRdb holds only in-frame clones, not every one. The table lists under 250,000 clones, about 87% of them singletons. The material sequenced was peripheral blood. Receptors originate from a man aged 25-45 years with COVID-19, enrolled during active disease.

This clone was found once. The gene calls are TRBV5-6 and TRBJ2-1; 8 nucleotides agree with TRBD1. V shed 4 bases and J 9 bases; nucleotides not matched to a gene: 12. The length of the CDR3 is 15 residues. CDR1 SGHDT and CDR2 YYEEEE come from the germline V gene. The CDR3 region has the DNA TGTGCCAGCAGCCCTGGACAGGGTTCCCTCAGTGAGCAGTTCTTC. It codes for CASSPGQGSLSEQFF.

The chain recombines TRBV6-1 with TRBJ1-2, with TRBD1 matching 9 bases. The junction had 7 bases not matched to a gene; V was cut back by 4 bases and J by 1 base. The CDR3 length is 16 residues. Germline V gene lookup returns CDR1 MNHNS and CDR2 SASEGT. In DNA, the CDR3 is TGTGCCAGCAGTGGGGGGACAGGGAGAGTTAACTATGGCTACACCTTC. This encodes CASSGGTGRVNYGYTF.

V is TRBV5-4 and J is TRBJ2-7; TRBD2 matches at 8 bases. V trimming: 4 bases; J trimming: 2 bases; junction bases outside the gene matches: 2. There are 13 residues in the CDR3. Germline-derived CDR1 and CDR2 are SGHNT and YYREEE (reference sequence). In DNA, the CDR3 is TGTGCCAGCAGCCGGGGACTAGCCTACGAGCAGTACTTC. As protein: CASSRGLAYEQYF. The complete variable domain, with remaining parts taken from reference TRBV5-4 and TRBJ2-7, reads ETGVTQSPTHLIKTRGQQVTLRCSSQSGHNTVSWYQQALGQGPQFIFQYYREEENGRGNFPPRFSGLQFPNYSSELNVNALELDDSALYLCASSRGLAYEQYFGPGTRLTVT.

V and J are TRBV12-3 or TRBV12-4 and TRBJ2-7, with 8 bases fitting TRBD2. V was clipped by 6 bases and J by 3 bases; unmatched bases: 4. The CDR3 is made up of 13 amino acids. CDR3 sequence: CASSPGTSYEQYF. CDR3 nucleotide sequence: TGTGCCAGCAGCCCGGGGACTAGCTACGAGCAGTACTTC.

The V and J genes are TRBV27 and TRBJ2-7; D possibly corresponds to TRBD1 (5 bases). The CDR3 totals 15 residues. Deletions cut 6 bases from V and 3 bases from J, with 18 bases between. Germline CDR1 MNHEY, CDR2 SMNVEV (reference sequence). CDR3 in amino acids: CASRTRQTRFYEQYF. The CDR3 coding sequence is TGTGCCAGCAGAACCCGACAGACTCGATTCTACGAGCAGTACTTC.

This rearrangement joins TRBV5-1 to TRBJ2-7; 7 positions match TRBD2. The CDR3 is 14 residues long. From germline, CDR1 is SGHRS and CDR2 YFSETQ. Trimming removed 4 bases from V and 4 bases from J; junction bases left unmatched: 8. CDR3 DNA sequence: TGCGCCAGCAGCCCAATCCCCGGGGGGTACGAGCAGTACTTC. Its protein product is CASSPIPGGYEQYF.

The V call is TRBV3-1 (or the pseudogene TRBV3-2), the J call TRBJ2-1; 9 positions match TRBD2. Trimming cost V 2 bases and J 9 bases; bases outside gene matches: 8. Germline V lookup: CDR1 LGHDT, CDR2 YNNKEL (reference sequence). CDR3 length: 15 residues. The CDR3 is CASSQSRGGAGEQFF. The CDR3 nucleotides are TGTGCCAGCAGCCAAAGTCGCGGGGGGGCCGGTGAGCAGTTCTTC.

The chain uses TRBV28 and TRBJ1-2; 7 bases agree with TRBD1. The CDR3 extends over 14 amino acids. The trim removed 4 bases at V and 5 bases at J, leaving 7 bases unmatched. CDR1 MDHEN and CDR2 SYDVKM come from the germline V gene. The CDR3 DNA reads as TGTGCCAGCAGTTCCAGCGGACAGGTTTATGGCTACACCTTC. It yields the protein CASSSSGQVYGYTF.

This clone was observed a single time. The J gene is TRBJ2-7, the V gene TRBV7-9; TRBD1 matches at 8 bases. The CDR3 has 15 residues. Germline assignment: CDR1 SEHNR and CDR2 FQNEAQ (reference sequence). Unmatched junction bases numbered 6, after V lost 1 base and J lost 4 bases. CDR3 region: CASSLVGQVPYEQYF. CDR3 nucleotide sequence: TGTGCCAGCAGCTTAGTGGGACAGGTACCGTACGAGCAGTACTTC.

This clone showed up just a few times. The chain recombines TRBV7-9 with TRBJ2-7; D is unresolved. Between the trimmed V and J ends, which lost 0 bases and 5 bases, there was a span of 5 bases. This CDR3 spans 12 amino acids. The germline V gene encodes CDR1 SEHNR and CDR2 FQNEAQ (reference sequence). The CDR3 bases are TGTGCCAGCAGCTTAGCGGCAAACGAGCAGTACTTC. It encodes CASSLAANEQYF.

The V and J genes are TRBV5-1 and TRBJ2-7; 7 bases fit TRBD2. V lost 2 bases, J lost 1 base, and 6 bases stayed unmatched. Germline CDR1 reads SGHRS; CDR2 reads YFSETQ. The CDR3 length is 15 residues. The CDR3 coding sequence is TGCGCCAGCAGCTTCAGGGAGGGAGGATCCTACGAGCAGTACTTC. It encodes CASSFREGGSYEQYF.

J is TRBJ2-2 and V is TRBV5-6; 8 nucleotides match TRBD1. The trim removed 2 bases at V and 4 bases at J, leaving 4 bases unmatched. In germline, CDR1 is SGHDT, CDR2 YYEEEE. The CDR3 loop spans 15 amino acids. In DNA form, the CDR3 reads TGTGCCAGCAGCTTACAGGGGGTGAGCACCGGGGAGCTGTTTTTT. Its translation is CASSLQGVSTGELFF.

The chain recombines TRBV27 with TRBJ1-1; 7 nucleotides agree with TRBD1. Per the germline V gene, CDR1 is MNHEY and CDR2 is SMNVEV (reference sequence). Trimming took 5 bases from V and 4 from J; bases not matched to a gene: 4. The CDR3 loop spans 13 amino acids. The CDR3 sequence is CASSTSGGTEAFF. Written as DNA, the CDR3 is TGTGCCAGCAGTACCTCAGGGGGCACTGAAGCTTTCTTT.

This sequence joins TRBV27 and TRBJ1-1; D perhaps matches TRBD1 (5 bases). Trimming shortened V by 3 bases and J by 5 bases, and 10 bases separated the two germline ends. The CDR3 consists of 13 residues. CDR1 and CDR2 from the germline V gene are MNHEY and SMNVEV (reference sequence). The CDR3 nucleotides read TGTGCCAGCAGTTTCAGGGTAGGAACTGAAGCTTTCTTT. The encoded protein is CASSFRVGTEAFF.

Note on this clone: At one of its ends the junction is not consistent with the germline gene, which may arise from a read error. The chain uses TRBV7-9 and TRBJ2-2; a possible D gene is TRBD2 (6 bases). This CDR3 spans 14 amino acids. Germline loops: CDR1 SEHNR, CDR2 FQNEAQ (reference sequence). The CDR3 protein is CSAKLAANTGELFF. Here the CDR3 DNA reads TGCTCTGCTAAATTAGCGGCCAACACCGGGGAGCTGTTTTTT.

CDR3 loop: CASSPWTGTNYGYTF. In nucleotides, the CDR3 is TGTGCCAGCAGCCCCTGGACAGGGACTAACTATGGCTACACCTTC. This chain uses TRBV5-4 with TRBJ1-2; 8 bases are a match to TRBD1. CDR1 and CDR2 from the germline V gene are SGHNT and YYREEE (reference sequence). V shed 4 bases and J 0 bases; nucleotides not matched to a gene: 5. The CDR3 extends over 15 amino acids.

This clone was picked up one time. The chain uses TRBV19 and TRBJ2-1; D is perhaps TRBD2 (5 bases). V gave up 6 bases and J gave up 0 bases, with 12 bases separating them. Germline V gene sequence: CDR1 LNHDA, CDR2 SQIVND (reference sequence). The CDR3 is 15 amino acids. CDR3 coding DNA: TGTGCCAGTAGGGGGAGCAGCCTCTCCTACAATGAGCAGTTCTTC. Amino acid sequence: CASRGSSLSYNEQFF.

J is TRBJ1-5 and V is TRBV15, with a possible D match to TRBD1 (5 bases). CDR3 length: 15 residues. CDR1 is LNHNV, CDR2 YYDKDF, per germline (reference sequence). The germline V and J ends were trimmed by 1 base and 0 bases, with 7 bases remaining between them. As DNA, the CDR3 is TGTGCCACCAGCAGAGGACAGTATAGCAATCAGCCCCAGCATTTT. Translating it yields CATSRGQYSNQPQHF.

CDR3 sequence: CSMSGGNYGYTF. CDR3 DNA sequence: TGCAGCATGTCGGGGGGGAACTATGGCTACACCTTC. The chain links TRBV29-1 to TRBJ1-2; a weak D match, TRBD1 (5 bases). V lost 8 bases, J lost 2 bases, and 12 bases lay in between. This CDR3 is built from 12 residues. Germline CDR1 is SQVTM and CDR2 is ANQGSEA. Variable domain in full (rest from reference TRBV29-1 and TRBJ1-2): SAVISQKPSRDICQRGTSLTIQCQVDSQVTMMFWYRQQPGQSLTLIATANQGSEATYESGFVIDKFPISRPNLTFSTLTVSNMSPEDSSIYLCSMSGGNYGYTFGSGTRLTVV.

This clone was seen a single time. This rearrangement joins TRBV4-3 to TRBJ1-2, with 7 bases aligning to TRBD1. With 1 base clipped from V and 2 bases from J, the junction kept 1 base outside the gene matches. CDR1 and CDR2 (germline): LGHNA, YSLEER. The CDR3 contains 14 residues. CDR3 sequence reads: CASSQVGQNYGYTF. The CDR3 nucleotides read TGCGCCAGCAGCCAAGTGGGACAGAACTATGGCTACACCTTC.

The genes are TRBV2 and TRBJ1-1, with a possible D match to TRBD1 (5 bases). Looked up from germline, CDR1 is SNHLY and CDR2 is FYNNEI. Trimming left V 7 bases short and J 0 bases short, with 15 bases between. The CDR3 has 15 residues. This CDR3 is CASTKQAPLNTEAFF. The CDR3 region has the DNA TGTGCCAGCACAAAACAGGCGCCGCTGAACACTGAAGCTTTCTTT. Supplemented by reference TRBV2 and TRBJ1-1, the full variable domain reads EPEVTQTPSHQVTQMGQEVILRCVPISNHLYFYWYRQILGQKVEFLVSFYNNEISEKSEIFDDQFSVERPDGSNFTLKIRSTKLEDSAMYFCASTKQAPLNTEAFFGQGTRLTVV.

The genes are TRBV7-3 and TRBJ1-2; TRBD1 agrees at 7 bases. CDR3 length: 14 residues. V lost 3 bases, J lost 8 bases, and 9 bases stayed unmatched. Germline V gene lookup returns CDR1 SGHTA and CDR2 FQGTGA. The chain's CDR3 is CASSLTGSPEGYTF. The DNA of the CDR3 is TGTGCCAGCAGCTTGACAGGGTCCCCCGAAGGCTACACCTTC.

The chain recombines TRBV5-4 with TRBJ1-4, with D unclear. V lost 4 bases, J lost 11 bases, and 18 bases lay in between. The CDR3 covers 14 residues. CDR1 is SGHNT and CDR2 is YYREEE in the germline V gene (reference sequence). The CDR3 sequence: CASSRLGREEKLFF. The CDR3 DNA is TGTGCCAGCAGCCGATTAGGACGGGAAGAGAAACTGTTTTTT.

The chain combines TRBV18 with TRBJ1-4, with TRBD1 as a possible D gene (6 bases). Per germline, CDR1 KGHSH and CDR2 LQKENI. This CDR3 spans 13 amino acids. V shed 3 bases and J shed 8 bases, with 10 bases lying between them. Written as DNA, the CDR3 is TGTGCCAGCTCACCCTACAGGGAAGAAAAACTGTTTTTT. Protein sequence: CASSPYREEKLFF.

The chain uses TRBV7-8 and TRBJ1-3, with a possible D match to TRBD1 (6 bases). The germline V gene has CDR1 SGHVS and CDR2 FQNEAQ. The CDR3 has 15 residues. V was cut by 1 base and J by 4 bases, with 11 bases left in between. The chain's CDR3 is CASSLVGASGNTIYF. In nucleotides, the CDR3 is TGTGCCAGCAGCTTAGTGGGGGCGTCCGGAAACACCATATATTTT.

The rearrangement links TRBV28 to TRBJ2-3, with unresolved D. Germline-derived CDR1 and CDR2 are MDHEN and SYDVKM. This CDR3 has 14 residues. The V end lost 5 bases, the J end lost 3 bases, and 12 bases lay between the germline ends. DNA for the CDR3: TGTGCCAGCAGTCCACCTGTACTAACAGATACGCAGTATTTT. This gives the protein CASSPPVLTDTQYF.

A single count supports this clone. This CDR3 reads CASNPSQGSGNTIYF. The CDR3 bases are TGTGCCAGCAACCCATCCCAGGGAAGTGGAAACACCATATATTTT. The V call is TRBV28, the J call TRBJ1-3, with a weak D call TRBD1 (5 bases). The V and J ends lost 7 bases and 3 bases respectively, with 16 bases between them. The CDR3 length is 15 residues. Germline CDR1 MDHEN, CDR2 SYDVKM.

V and J are TRBV6-5 and TRBJ1-1; 8 bases agree with TRBD1. Germline V gene sequence: CDR1 MNHEY, CDR2 SVGAGI. J lost 1 base, V lost 6 bases, and 4 bases had no gene match. The CDR3 spans 14 residues. CDR3 amino acids: CASRSGTGNTEAFF. The CDR3 bases are TGTGCCAGCAGATCCGGGACAGGGAACACTGAAGCTTTCTTT.

V usage is TRBV2 and J usage is TRBJ2-2; 8 bases align to TRBD1. J was trimmed by 2 bases and V by 6 bases; bases with no gene match: 5. The CDR3 is 15 amino acids. CDR1 is SNHLY, CDR2 FYNNEI, per germline. The CDR3 coding sequence is TGTGCCAGCAGGGTAGACAGGGGAAACACCGGGGAGCTGTTTTTT. It codes for CASRVDRGNTGELFF.

V is TRBV5-5 and J is TRBJ2-7; 7 nucleotides line up with TRBD2. V shed 0 bases, J shed 2 bases, and the junction held 5 bases outside the gene matches. CDR1 and CDR2 (germline): SGHKS, YYEKEE (reference sequence). The CDR3 contains 15 residues. The CDR3: CASSLGLAEPYEQYF. As DNA, the CDR3 is TGTGCCAGCAGCTTGGGCCTAGCGGAACCCTACGAGCAGTACTTC.

This chain uses TRBV4-2 with TRBJ2-2; D is perhaps TRBD2 (6 bases). Germline CDR1 LGHNA, CDR2 YNFKEQ. V lost 6 bases and J 1 base, leaving 9 bases between the germline ends. There are 14 residues in the CDR3. In DNA, the CDR3 is TGTGCCAGCAGTGGCGGGGTGAACACCGGGGAGCTGTTTTTT. As protein: CASSGGVNTGELFF.

The chain has TRBV28 and TRBJ1-4; 7 positions agree with TRBD1. J gave up 8 bases and V 6 bases, and 12 bases lay outside the gene matches. The CDR3 has 15 amino acids. Germline loops: CDR1 MDHEN, CDR2 SYDVKM. The CDR3 region is CASSTVGQAGEKLFF. CDR3 sequence (DNA): TGTGCCAGCAGCACCGTCGGACAGGCGGGGGAAAAACTGTTTTTT.